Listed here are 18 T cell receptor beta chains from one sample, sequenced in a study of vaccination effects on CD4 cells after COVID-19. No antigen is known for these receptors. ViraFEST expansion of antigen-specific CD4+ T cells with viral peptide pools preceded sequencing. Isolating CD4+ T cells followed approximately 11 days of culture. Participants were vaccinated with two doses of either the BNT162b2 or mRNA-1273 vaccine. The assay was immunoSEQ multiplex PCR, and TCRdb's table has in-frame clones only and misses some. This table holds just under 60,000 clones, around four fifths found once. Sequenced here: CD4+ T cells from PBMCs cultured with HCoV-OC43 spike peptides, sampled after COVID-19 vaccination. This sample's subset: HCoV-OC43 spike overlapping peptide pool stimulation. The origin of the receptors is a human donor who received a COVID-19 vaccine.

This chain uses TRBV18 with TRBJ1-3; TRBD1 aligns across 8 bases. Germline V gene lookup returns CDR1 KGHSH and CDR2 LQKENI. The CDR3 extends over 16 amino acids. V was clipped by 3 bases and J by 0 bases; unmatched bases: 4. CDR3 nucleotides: TGTGCCAGCTCACCTGACAGGGGAGACTCTGGAAACACCATATATTTT. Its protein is CASSPDRGDSGNTIYF.

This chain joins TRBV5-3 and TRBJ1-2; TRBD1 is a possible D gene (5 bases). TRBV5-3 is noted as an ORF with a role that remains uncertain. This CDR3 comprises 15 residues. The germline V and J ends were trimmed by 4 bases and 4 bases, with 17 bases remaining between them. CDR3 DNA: TGTGCCAGAAGCAGGCCCGAGGGGCGGTCCTATGGCTACACCTTC. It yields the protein CARSRPEGRSYGYTF.

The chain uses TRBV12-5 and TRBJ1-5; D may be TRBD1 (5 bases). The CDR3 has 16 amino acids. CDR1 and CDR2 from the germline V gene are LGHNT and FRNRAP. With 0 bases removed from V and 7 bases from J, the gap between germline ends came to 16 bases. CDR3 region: CASGLVTDGGTQPQHF. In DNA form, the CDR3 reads TGTGCTAGTGGTTTGGTTACGGACGGAGGGACCCAGCCCCAGCATTTT.

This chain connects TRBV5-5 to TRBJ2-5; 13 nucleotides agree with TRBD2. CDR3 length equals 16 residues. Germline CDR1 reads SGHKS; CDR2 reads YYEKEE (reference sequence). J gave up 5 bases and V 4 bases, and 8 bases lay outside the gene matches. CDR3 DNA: TGTGCCAGCAGCCTCACTAGCGGGGGGGCGAGGGAGACCCAGTACTTC. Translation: CASSLTSGGARETQYF.

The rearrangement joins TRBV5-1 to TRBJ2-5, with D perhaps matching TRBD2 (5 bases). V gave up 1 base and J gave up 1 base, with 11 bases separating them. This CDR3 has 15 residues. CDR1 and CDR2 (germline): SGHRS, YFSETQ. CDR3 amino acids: CASSLIPAGQETQYF. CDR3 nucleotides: TGCGCCAGCAGCTTGATACCCGCGGGCCAAGAGACCCAGTACTTC.

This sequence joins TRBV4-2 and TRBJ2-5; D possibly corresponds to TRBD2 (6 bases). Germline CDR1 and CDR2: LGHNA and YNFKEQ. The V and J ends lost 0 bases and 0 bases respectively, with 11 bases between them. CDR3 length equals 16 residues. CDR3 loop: CASSQELATYQETQYF. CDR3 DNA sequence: TGTGCCAGCAGCCAAGAACTAGCAACGTACCAAGAGACCCAGTACTTC.

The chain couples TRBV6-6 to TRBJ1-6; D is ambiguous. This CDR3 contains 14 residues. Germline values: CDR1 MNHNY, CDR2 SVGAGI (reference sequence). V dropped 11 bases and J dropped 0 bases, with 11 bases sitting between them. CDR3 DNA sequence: TGTGCCGCGGCTTCCGACTCCTATAATTCACCCCTCCACTTT. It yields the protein CAAASDSYNSPLHF.

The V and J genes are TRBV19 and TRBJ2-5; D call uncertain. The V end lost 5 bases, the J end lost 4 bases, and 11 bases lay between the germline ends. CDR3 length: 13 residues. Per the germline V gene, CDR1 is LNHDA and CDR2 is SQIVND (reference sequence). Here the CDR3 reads CASSSLKPETQYF. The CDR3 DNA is TGTGCCAGTAGTTCGCTCAAACCAGAGACCCAGTACTTC.

In nucleotides, the CDR3 is TGTGCCAGCAGCGCTAGACAGGGGAATTCACCCCTCCACTTT. Protein product: CASSARQGNSPLHF. The genes are TRBV9 and TRBJ1-6, with 8 bases identical to TRBD1. Unmatched junction bases numbered 3, after V lost 3 bases and J lost 7 bases. From germline, CDR1 is SGDLS and CDR2 YYNGEE. The CDR3 extends over 14 amino acids. The full variable domain, completed using reference TRBV9 and TRBJ1-6, is DSGVTQTPKHLITATGQRVTLRCSPRSGDLSVYWYQQSLDQGLQFLIQYYNGEERAKGNILERFSAQQFPDLHSELNLSSLELGDSALYFCASSARQGNSPLHFGNGTRLTVT.

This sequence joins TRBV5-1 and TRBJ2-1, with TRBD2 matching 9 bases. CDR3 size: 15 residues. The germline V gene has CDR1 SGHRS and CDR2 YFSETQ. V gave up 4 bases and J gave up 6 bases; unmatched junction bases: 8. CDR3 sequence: CASSTTSGAINEQFF. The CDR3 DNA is TGCGCCAGCAGCACGACTAGCGGCGCCATCAATGAGCAGTTCTTC.

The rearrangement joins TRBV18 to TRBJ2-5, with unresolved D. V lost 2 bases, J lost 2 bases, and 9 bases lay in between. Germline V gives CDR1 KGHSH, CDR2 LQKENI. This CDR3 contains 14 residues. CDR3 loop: CASSPRELQETQYF. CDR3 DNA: TGTGCCAGCTCACCAAGGGAATTACAAGAGACCCAGTACTTC.

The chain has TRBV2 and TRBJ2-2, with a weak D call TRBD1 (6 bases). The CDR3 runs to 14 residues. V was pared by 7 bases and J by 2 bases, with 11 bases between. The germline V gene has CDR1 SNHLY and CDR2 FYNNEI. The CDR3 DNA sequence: TGTGCCAGCATCGCCAGGGGAAACACCGGGGAGCTGTTTTTT. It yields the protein CASIARGNTGELFF. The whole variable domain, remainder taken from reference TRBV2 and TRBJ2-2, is EPEVTQTPSHQVTQMGQEVILRCVPISNHLYFYWYRQILGQKVEFLVSFYNNEISEKSEIFDDQFSVERPDGSNFTLKIRSTKLEDSAMYFCASIARGNTGELFFGEGSRLTVL.

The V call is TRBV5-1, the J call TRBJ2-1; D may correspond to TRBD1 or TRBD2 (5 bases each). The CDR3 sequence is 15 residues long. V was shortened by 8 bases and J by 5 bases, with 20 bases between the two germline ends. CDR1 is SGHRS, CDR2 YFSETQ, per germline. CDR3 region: CASGKFGTMDNEQFF. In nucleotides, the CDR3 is TGCGCCAGTGGAAAATTTGGGACGATGGACAATGAGCAGTTCTTC.

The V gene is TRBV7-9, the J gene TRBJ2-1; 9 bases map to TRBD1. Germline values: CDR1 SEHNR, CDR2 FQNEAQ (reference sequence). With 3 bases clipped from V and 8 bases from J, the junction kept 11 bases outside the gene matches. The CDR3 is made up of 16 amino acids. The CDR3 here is CASSFTQGQGGDEQFF. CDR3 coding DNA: TGTGCCAGCAGCTTCACTCAGGGACAGGGAGGCGATGAGCAGTTCTTC.

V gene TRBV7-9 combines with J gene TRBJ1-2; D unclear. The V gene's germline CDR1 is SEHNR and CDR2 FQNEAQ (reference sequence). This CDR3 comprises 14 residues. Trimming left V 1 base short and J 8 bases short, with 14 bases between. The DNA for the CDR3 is TGTGCCAGCAGCTTAGAGCCACCTGGTGACGGCTACACCTTC. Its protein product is CASSLEPPGDGYTF.

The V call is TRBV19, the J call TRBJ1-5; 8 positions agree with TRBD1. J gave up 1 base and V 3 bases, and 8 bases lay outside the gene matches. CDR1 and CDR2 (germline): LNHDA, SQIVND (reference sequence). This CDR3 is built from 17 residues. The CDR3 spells CASSIGQGALSNQPQHF. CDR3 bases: TGTGCCAGTAGTATTGGTCAGGGGGCGTTGAGCAATCAGCCCCAGCATTTT.

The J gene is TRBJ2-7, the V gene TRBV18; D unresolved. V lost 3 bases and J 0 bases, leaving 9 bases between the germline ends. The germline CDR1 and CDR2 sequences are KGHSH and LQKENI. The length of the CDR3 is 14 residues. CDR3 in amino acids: CASSPLRSSYEQYV. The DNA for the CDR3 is TGTGCCAGCTCACCGTTACGGAGCTCCTACGAGCAGTACGTC.

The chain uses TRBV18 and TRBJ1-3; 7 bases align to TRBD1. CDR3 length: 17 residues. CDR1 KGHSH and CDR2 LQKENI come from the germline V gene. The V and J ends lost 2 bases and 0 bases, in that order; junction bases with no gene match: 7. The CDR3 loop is CASSPTGQIDSGNTIYF. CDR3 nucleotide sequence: TGTGCCAGCTCACCAACGGGACAGATCGACTCTGGAAACACCATATATTTT. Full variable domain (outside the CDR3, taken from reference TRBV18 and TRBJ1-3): NAGVMQNPRHLVRRRGQEARLRCSPMKGHSHVYWYRQLPEEGLKFMVYLQKENIIDESGMPKERFSAEFPKEGPSILRIQQVVRGDSAAYFCASSPTGQIDSGNTIYFGEGSWLTVV.